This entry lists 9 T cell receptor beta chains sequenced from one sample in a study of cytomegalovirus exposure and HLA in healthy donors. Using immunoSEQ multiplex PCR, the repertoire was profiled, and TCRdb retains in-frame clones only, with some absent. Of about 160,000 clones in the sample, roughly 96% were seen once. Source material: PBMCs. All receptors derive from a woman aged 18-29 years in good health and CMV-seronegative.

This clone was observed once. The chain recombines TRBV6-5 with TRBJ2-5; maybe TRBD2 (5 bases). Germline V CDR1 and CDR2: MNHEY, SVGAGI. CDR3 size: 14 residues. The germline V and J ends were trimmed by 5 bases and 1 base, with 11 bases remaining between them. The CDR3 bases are TGTGCCAGCAGTCCGGACGGGATCCAAGAGACCCAGTACTTC. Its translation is CASSPDGIQETQYF.

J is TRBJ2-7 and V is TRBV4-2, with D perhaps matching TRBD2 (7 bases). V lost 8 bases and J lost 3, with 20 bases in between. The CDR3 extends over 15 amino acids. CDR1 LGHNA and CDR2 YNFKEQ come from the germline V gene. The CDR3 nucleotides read TGTGCCAGCTCCCCGGAGGGGGGGGGCCTCTACGAGCAGTACTTC. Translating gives CASSPEGGGLYEQYF.

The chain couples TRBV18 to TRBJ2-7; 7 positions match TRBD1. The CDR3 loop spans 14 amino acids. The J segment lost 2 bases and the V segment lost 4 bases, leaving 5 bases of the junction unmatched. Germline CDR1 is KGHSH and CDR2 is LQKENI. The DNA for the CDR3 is TGTGCCAGCTCACTCCGACAGGGAGCCTACGAGCAGTACTTC. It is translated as CASSLRQGAYEQYF.

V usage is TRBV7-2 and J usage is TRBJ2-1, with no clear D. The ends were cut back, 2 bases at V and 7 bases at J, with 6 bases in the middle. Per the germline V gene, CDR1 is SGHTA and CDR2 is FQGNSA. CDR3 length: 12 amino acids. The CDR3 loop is CASSLTGNEQFF. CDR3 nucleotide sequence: TGTGCCAGCAGCTTAACCGGGAATGAGCAGTTCTTC. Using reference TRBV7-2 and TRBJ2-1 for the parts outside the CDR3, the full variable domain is GAGVSQSPSNKVTEKGKDVELRCDPISGHTALYWYRQSLGQGLEFLIYFQGNSAPDKSGLPSDRFSAERTGGSVSTLTIQRTQQEDSAVYLCASSLTGNEQFFGPGTRLTVL.

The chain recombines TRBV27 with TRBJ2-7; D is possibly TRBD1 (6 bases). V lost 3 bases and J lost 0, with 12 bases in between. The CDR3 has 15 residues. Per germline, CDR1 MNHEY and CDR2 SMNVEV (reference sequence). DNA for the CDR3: TGTGCCAGCAGTTTCGCCAGGGGCTTCTCCTACGAGCAGTACTTC. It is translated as CASSFARGFSYEQYF.

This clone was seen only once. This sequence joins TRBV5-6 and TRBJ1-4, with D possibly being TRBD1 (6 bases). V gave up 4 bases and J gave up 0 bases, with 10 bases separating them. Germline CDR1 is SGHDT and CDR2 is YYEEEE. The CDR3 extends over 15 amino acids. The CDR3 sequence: CASSPGTSTNEKLFF. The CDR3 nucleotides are TGTGCCAGCAGCCCAGGGACATCAACTAATGAAAAACTGTTTTTT.

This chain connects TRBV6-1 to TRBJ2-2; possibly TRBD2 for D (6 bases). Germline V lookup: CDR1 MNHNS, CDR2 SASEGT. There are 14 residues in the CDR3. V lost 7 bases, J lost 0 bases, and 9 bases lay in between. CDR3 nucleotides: TGTGCCAGCAACAGCGGGCCGAACACCGGGGAGCTGTTTTTT. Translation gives CASNSGPNTGELFF.

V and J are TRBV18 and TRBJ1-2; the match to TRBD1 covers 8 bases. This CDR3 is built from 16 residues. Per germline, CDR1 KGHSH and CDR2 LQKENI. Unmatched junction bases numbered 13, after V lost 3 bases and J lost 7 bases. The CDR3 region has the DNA TGTGCCAGCTCACCGGACGGGACAGGAGGACCTAGTGGCTACACCTTC. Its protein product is CASSPDGTGGPSGYTF.

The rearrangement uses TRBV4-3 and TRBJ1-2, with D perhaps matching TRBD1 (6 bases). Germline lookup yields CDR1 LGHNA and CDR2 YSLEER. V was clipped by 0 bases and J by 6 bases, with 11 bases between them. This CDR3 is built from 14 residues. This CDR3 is CASSQDLAGDGYTF. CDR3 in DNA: TGCGCCAGCAGCCAAGATTTGGCAGGGGATGGCTACACCTTC.